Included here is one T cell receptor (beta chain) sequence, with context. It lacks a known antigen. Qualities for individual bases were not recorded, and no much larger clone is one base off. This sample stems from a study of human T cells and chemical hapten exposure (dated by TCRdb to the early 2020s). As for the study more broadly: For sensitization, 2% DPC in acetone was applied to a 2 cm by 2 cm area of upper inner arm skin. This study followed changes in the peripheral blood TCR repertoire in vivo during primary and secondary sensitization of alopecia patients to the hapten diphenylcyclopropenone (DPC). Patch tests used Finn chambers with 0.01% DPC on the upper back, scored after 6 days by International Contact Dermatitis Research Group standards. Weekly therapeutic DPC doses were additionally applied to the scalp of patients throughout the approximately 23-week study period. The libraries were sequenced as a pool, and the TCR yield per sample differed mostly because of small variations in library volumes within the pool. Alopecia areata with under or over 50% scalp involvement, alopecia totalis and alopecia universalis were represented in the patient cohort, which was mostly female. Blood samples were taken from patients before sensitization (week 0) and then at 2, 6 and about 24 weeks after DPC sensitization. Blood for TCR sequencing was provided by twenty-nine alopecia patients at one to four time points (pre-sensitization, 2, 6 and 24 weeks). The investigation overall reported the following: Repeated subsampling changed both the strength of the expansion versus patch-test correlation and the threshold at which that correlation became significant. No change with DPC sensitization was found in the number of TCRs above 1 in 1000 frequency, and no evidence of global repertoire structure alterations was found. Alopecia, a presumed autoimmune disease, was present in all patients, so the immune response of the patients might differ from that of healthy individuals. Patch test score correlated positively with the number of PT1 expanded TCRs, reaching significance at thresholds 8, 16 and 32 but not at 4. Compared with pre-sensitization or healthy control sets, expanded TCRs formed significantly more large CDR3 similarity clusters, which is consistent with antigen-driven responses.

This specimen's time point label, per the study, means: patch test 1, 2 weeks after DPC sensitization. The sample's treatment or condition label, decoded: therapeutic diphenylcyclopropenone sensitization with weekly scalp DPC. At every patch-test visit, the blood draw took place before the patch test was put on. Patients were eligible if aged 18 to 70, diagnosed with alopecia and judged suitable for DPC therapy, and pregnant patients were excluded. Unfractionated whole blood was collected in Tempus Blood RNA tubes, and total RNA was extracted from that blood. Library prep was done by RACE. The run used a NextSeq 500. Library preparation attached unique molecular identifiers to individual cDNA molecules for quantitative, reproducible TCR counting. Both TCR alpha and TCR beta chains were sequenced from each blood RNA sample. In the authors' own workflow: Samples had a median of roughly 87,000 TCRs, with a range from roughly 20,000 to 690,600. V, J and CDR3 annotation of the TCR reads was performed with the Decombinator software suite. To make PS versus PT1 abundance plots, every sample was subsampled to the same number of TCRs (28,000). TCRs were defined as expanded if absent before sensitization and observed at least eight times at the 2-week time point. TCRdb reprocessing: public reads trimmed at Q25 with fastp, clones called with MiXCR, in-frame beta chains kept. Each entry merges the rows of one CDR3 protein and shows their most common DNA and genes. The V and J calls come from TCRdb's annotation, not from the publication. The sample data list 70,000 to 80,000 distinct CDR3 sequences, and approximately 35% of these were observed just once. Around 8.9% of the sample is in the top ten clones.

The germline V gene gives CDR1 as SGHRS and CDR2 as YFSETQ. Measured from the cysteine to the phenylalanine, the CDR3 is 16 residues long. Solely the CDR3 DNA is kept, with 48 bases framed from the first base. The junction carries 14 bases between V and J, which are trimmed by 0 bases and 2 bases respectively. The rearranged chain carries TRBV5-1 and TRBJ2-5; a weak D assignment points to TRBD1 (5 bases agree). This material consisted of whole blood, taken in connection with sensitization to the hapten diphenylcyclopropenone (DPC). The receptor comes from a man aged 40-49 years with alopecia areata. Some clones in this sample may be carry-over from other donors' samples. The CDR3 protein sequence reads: CASSLGQGIGQETQYF. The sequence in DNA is TGCGCCAGCAGCTTGGGGCAGGGAATTGGTCAAGAGACCCAGTACTTC.